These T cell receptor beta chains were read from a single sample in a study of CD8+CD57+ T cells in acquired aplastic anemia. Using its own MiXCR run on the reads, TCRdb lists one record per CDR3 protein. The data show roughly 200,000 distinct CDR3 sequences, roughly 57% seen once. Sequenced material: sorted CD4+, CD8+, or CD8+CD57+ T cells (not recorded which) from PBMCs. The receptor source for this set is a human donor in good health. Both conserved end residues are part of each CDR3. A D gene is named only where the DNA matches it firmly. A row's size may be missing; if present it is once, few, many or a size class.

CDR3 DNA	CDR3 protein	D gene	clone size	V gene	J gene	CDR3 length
TGTGCCAGTAGTATGAGCAGCTCCTACGAGCAGTACTTC	CASSMSSSYEQYF	NA	NA	TRBV19	TRBJ2-7	13
TGTGCCAGCAGTTTGCAAGGCGGCTACACCTTC	CASSLQGGYTF	NA	few	TRBV12-3/TRBV12-4	TRBJ1-2	11
TGTGCCAGCAGTGAGGACACCTTACCCTACGAGCAGTACTTC	CASSEDTLPYEQYF	NA	many	TRBV6-2/TRBV6-3	TRBJ2-7	14
TGTGCCAGCAGCTCTGGACCGAGTAGTCTTTACTACGAGCAGTACTTC	CASSSGPSSLYYEQYF	NA	NA	TRBV7-9	TRBJ2-7	16
TGTGCCAGCAGCCATGGGTCCTACGAGCAGTACTTC	CASSHGSYEQYF	NA	many	TRBV7-9	TRBJ2-7	12
TGTGCCAGCAGAGGGGACAGGGGTCGGACAGATACGCAGTATTTT	CASRGDRGRTDTQYF	TRBD1	many	TRBV7-9	TRBJ2-3	15
TGCGCCAGCAGCTTCACTCCTGCCAAAAACATTCAGTACTTC	CASSFTPAKNIQYF	NA	NA	TRBV5-1	TRBJ2-4	14
TGCAGCGTGGCAGAGAATGGCAATCAGCCCCAGCATTTT	CSVAENGNQPQHF	NA	NA	TRBV29-1	TRBJ1-5	13
TGTGCCACCATAGCCCGAGGGGCGGACGAGACCCAGTACTTC	CATIARGADETQYF	NA	NA	TRBV15	TRBJ2-5	14
TGTGCCAGTAGTATGGATCAGGGGTCCACCTACGAGCGGTACTTC	CASSMDQGSTYERYF	NA	once	TRBV19	TRBJ2-7	15
TGCAGCGTTGTTGGCGGGAGCACAGATACGCAGTATTTT	CSVVGGSTDTQYF	NA	few	TRBV29-1	TRBJ2-3	13
TGTGCCAGCCGGGACAGTAACAATGAGCAGTTCTTC	CASRDSNNEQFF	TRBD1	NA	TRBV12-3/TRBV12-4	TRBJ2-1	12
TGTGCCAGCACTGAAGGTGCGCGTAGCACAGATACGCAGGATTTT	CASTEGARSTDTQDF	NA	NA	TRBV7-6	TRBJ2-3	15
TGCAGTGCTAGCATTGGGGGGAGGGACTACGAGCAGTACTTC	CSASIGGRDYEQYF	TRBD2	NA	TRBV20-1	TRBJ2-7	14
TGTGCCAGCAGCTTAAGCGGGGGGGTACTGGATACGCAGTATTTT	CASSLSGGVLDTQYF	TRBD2	once	TRBV7-9	TRBJ2-3	15
TGTGCCAGCAGCGTAGGGGAGGGGATTAAGTCACCCCTCCACTTT	CASSVGEGIKSPLHF	NA	NA	TRBV9	TRBJ1-6	15
TGTGCCAGCAGCCAAAACCCAAAGAGTGAAGGGGCGTTCGACGAGCAGTACTTC	CASSQNPKSEGAFDEQYF	NA	many	TRBV7-6	TRBJ2-7	18
TGTGCCAGCAGCCCAGGACGAGGATTGGCTGGAAACACCATATATTTT	CASSPGRGLAGNTIYF	NA	NA	TRBV7-8	TRBJ1-3	16
TGTGCCAGCAGCGTAGGGGCAGGGGCATCCTACGAGCAGTACTTC	CASSVGAGASYEQYF	NA	NA	TRBV9	TRBJ2-7	15
TGCGCCAGCAGCCAGGGGGCATCCGGACAGGGGAAGTACGAGCAGTACTTC	CASSQGASGQGKYEQYF	TRBD1	many	TRBV4-1	TRBJ2-7	17
TGCGCCAGCAGCCTAACAAACTCTGGGGCCAACGTCCTGACTTTC	CASSLTNSGANVLTF	NA	few	TRBV5-1	TRBJ2-6	15
TGTGCCAGCAGCCAGCCAGGGGCCGCCCTCTCCTACGAGCAGTACTTC	CASSQPGAALSYEQYF	NA	NA	TRBV5-4	TRBJ2-7	16
TGTGCCAGCAGTGGGGCGGCCGAGGCTGGAAACACCATATATTTT	CASSGAAEAGNTIYF	NA	NA	TRBV2	TRBJ1-3	15
TGCAGCGTTGAAGATGGGACTAGCGGGAGTCCCCCCTTTTACAATGAGCAGTTCTTC	CSVEDGTSGSPPFYNEQFF	TRBD2	NA	TRBV29-1	TRBJ2-1	19
TGCAGTGCTAGTACCGGGACAGTTGGAAACACCATATATTTT	CSASTGTVGNTIYF	TRBD1	NA	TRBV20-1	TRBJ1-3	14
TGTGCCAGCAGCTTAGTCAAAGGACAGGGTTGGCCCTACGAGCAGTACTTC	CASSLVKGQGWPYEQYF	TRBD1	NA	TRBV7-4	TRBJ2-7	17
TGTGCCAGCAGCTTAGTAGGGAGCACAGGCAATGAGCAGTTCTTC	CASSLVGSTGNEQFF	NA	once	TRBV7-2	TRBJ2-1	15
TGTGCCACCAGTGATCCCGGGGACTTCAACAATGAGCAGTTCTTC	CATSDPGDFNNEQFF	NA	NA	TRBV24-1	TRBJ2-1	15
TGTGCCAGCAGTGCGCACGATGAGCAGTTCTTC	CASSAHDEQFF	NA	NA	TRBV2	TRBJ2-1	11
TGTGCCAGCAACCCACAGGGGGGATACGAGCAGTACTTC	CASNPQGGYEQYF	TRBD1	NA	TRBV10-3	TRBJ2-7	13
TGCAGTGCTAGAGATCTTGGCAGGGATAATTCACCCCTCCACTTT	CSARDLGRDNSPLHF	NA	medium-sized	TRBV20-1	TRBJ1-6	15
TGTGCCAGCAGCCTGCTCGCACCCACCGGGGAGCTGTTTTTT	CASSLLAPTGELFF	NA	NA	TRBV5-8	TRBJ2-2	14
TGTGCCAGCAGCTTTAACGCGGGATGGGACACAGATACGCAGTATTTT	CASSFNAGWDTDTQYF	NA	NA	TRBV7-8	TRBJ2-3	16
TGCAGTGCCTCGGGGTTCGATTATGGCTACACCTTC	CSASGFDYGYTF	NA	NA	TRBV20-1	TRBJ1-2	12
TGCGCCAGCAGCCTAGACCACCGAGGGACTGAAGCTTTCTTT	CASSLDHRGTEAFF	NA	NA	TRBV4-3	TRBJ1-1	14
TGTGCCAGCAGCTCAAGGACCGACCGGGAGCAGTTCTTC	CASSSRTDREQFF	NA	NA	TRBV7-9	TRBJ2-1	13
TGTGCCAGCTCCCTCGGACAGGGGGAGACGGACGGCTACACCTTC	CASSLGQGETDGYTF	TRBD1	few	TRBV18	TRBJ1-2	15
TGTGCCAGGTCGGACACAGGGAACTATGGCTACACCTTC	CARSDTGNYGYTF	NA	NA	TRBV10-3	TRBJ1-2	13
TGCAGTGCTAGTCCGGGACAGGGGGTCTGTGGCTACACCTTC	CSASPGQGVCGYTF	TRBD1	NA	TRBV20-1	TRBJ1-2	14
TGTGCCAGCAGCCCAAGCAACGTCCTGACTTTC	CASSPSNVLTF	NA	many	TRBV12-3/TRBV12-4	TRBJ2-6	11
TGTGCCAGCAGTTACCCAGGGGGCGGGATTTCATTC	CASSYPGGGISF	TRBD1	NA	TRBV6-6	TRBJ2-5	12
TGTGCCAGCAGCTCTTCTGGGACAGGGACTTCACCCCTCCACTTT	CASSSSGTGTSPLHF	TRBD1	few	TRBV7-6	TRBJ1-6	15
TGCAGTGCCCCAAAGGGACAGAACACTGAAGCTTTCTTT	CSAPKGQNTEAFF	NA	NA	TRBV20-1	TRBJ1-1	13
TGTGCCAGCCGGGCGGATAGTAGCTTATATGAGCAGTTCTTC	CASRADSSLYEQFF	NA	NA	TRBV25-1	TRBJ2-1	14
TGTGCCAGCAGCTCCGTGCGAATAGGTGGACGGCGACCTGATGAGCAGTTCTTC	CASSSVRIGGRRPDEQFF	NA	NA	TRBV7-9	TRBJ2-1	18
TGTGCCAGCAGCCCTCAACCCTTGGAGGTGGGTGAAAAACTGTTTTTT	CASSPQPLEVGEKLFF	NA	many	TRBV7-8	TRBJ1-4	16
TGCAGCGTGTCCGGGACAGGGGTGTACGAGCAGTACTTC	CSVSGTGVYEQYF	TRBD1	once	TRBV29-1	TRBJ2-7	13
TGCGCCAGCAGCCAGGGTTGGGGCTACGAGCAGTACTTC	CASSQGWGYEQYF	NA	many	TRBV4-1	TRBJ2-7	13
TGTGCCAGCAGCTTAAAAGGGGGGACTGAAGCTTTCTTT	CASSLKGGTEAFF	NA	NA	TRBV7-3	TRBJ1-1	13
TGCGCCAGCAGCTCGGGACCCACTAATGAAAAACTGTTTTTT	CASSSGPTNEKLFF	NA	NA	TRBV5-1	TRBJ1-4	14
TGTGCCAGCAGCCCGGGACTACGGAGCTCCTACAATGAGCAGTTCTTC	CASSPGLRSSYNEQFF	TRBD2	NA	TRBV7-9	TRBJ2-1	16
TGCGCCAGCAGCTTGGAGGCTACGGGACTTAGTTACGAGCAGTACTTC	CASSLEATGLSYEQYF	NA	many	TRBV5-1	TRBJ2-7	16
TGTGCCAGCAGCGAAGATTCAGTAGGGACACGCTCCTACAATGAGCAGTTCTTC	CASSEDSVGTRSYNEQFF	NA	NA	TRBV25-1	TRBJ2-1	18
TGTGCCAGCAGTGAGGCCGGGGCCACAGATACGCAGTATTTT	CASSEAGATDTQYF	NA	few	TRBV6-5	TRBJ2-3	14
TGTGCCAGCAGCTCGCCGACAGCGAACACTGAAGCTTTCTTT	CASSSPTANTEAFF	NA	many	TRBV5-5	TRBJ1-1	14